The table lists the clone carrying this T cell receptor (beta chain) with a count of one. The data are from a study of blood T cell repertoires in COVID-19. Study-level background: The samples span acute and convalescent COVID-19 from the United States, Italy and Spain. Nucleic acid was either cDNA or gDNA, and it came from T cells, B-cell-depleted T cells, or PBMCs.

Trimming shortened V by 5 bases and J by 0 bases, and 11 bases separated the two germline ends. The CDR3 consists of 15 residues. Germline V gene sequence: CDR1 SNHLY, CDR2 FYNNEI. In the original processing: Estimates of nucleated cell counts were drawn from the amplification of reference gene primers. Produced via immunoSEQ multiplex PCR; TCRdb's table is partial and in-frame only. The DNA was the basis for D and trimming; V, J and clone size are from that table. The sample holds about 150,000 clones, 75% to 85% seen once. The sequence was obtained from a man aged 55 to 70 with acute or convalescent COVID-19. The sample comprised peripheral blood. The chain carries TRBV2 and TRBJ1-3; possibly TRBD1 for D (5 bases). The CDR3 spells CASSFPGRSGNTIYF. For the CDR3, the DNA is TGTGCCAGCAGTTTTCCAGGGCGCTCTGGAAACACCATATATTTT.